This TCR beta chain stems from a study of OX40 agonist ivuxolimab in advanced cancers. Study as a whole: An agonistic human IgG2 monoclonal antibody against OX40 (CD134) was given. Averaging roughly 60 years in age, with a range of about 23 to 79, the cohort was 65% to 85% male.

Regarding the study as a whole: CD4+ and CD8+ blood T cells expanded clonally by week 6 at 0.1 to 3.0 mg/kg.

The CDR3 totals 15 residues. With 4 bases removed from V and 7 bases from J, the gap between germline ends came to 16 bases. Germline V gene lookup returns CDR1 SGHTA and CDR2 FQGNSA. Clones were sequenced by immunoSEQ multiplex PCR, and TCRdb holds only the in-frame ones, with some missing. The sample has roughly 40,000 clones; approximately 90% are singletons. Remarks on this clone: Antigen unknown.

This rearrangement joins TRBV7-2 to TRBJ1-4; possible D gene TRBD1, 6 bases. The sequenced sample was CD4+ or CD8+ T cells sorted from blood, obtained in a trial of the OX40 agonist ivuxolimab. The sequence came from an adult with an advanced solid tumor such as melanoma, head and neck, liver or kidney cancer. CDR3 residues: CASSSQSLGGEKLFF. For the CDR3, the DNA is TGTGCCAGCAGCTCCCAGTCCCTAGGGGGTGAAAAACTGTTTTTT.